The clone carrying this T cell receptor (beta chain) occurred a few times. This CDR3 comprises 18 residues. The ends were cut back, 4 bases at V and 0 bases at J, with 22 bases in the middle. Germline CDR1 and CDR2: SGHTA and FQGNSA. The data were taken from a study of cytomegalovirus exposure and HLA in healthy donors. The study ran its PCR with 60 Vbeta and 13 Jbeta primers. TCRdb's table, derived via immunoSEQ multiplex PCR, lists solely in-frame clones and lacks some. The table includes over 150,000 clones, approximately 80% detected once. V and J are TRBV7-2 and TRBJ2-7; tentatively, D is TRBD2 (7 bases). The receptor comes from a woman in her 30s in good health and CMV-seronegative. Sequencing used PBMCs. The CDR3 bases are TGTGCCAGCAGCTCGGGGGGCCTGTGGGCCAGCGTCTCCTACGAGCAGTACTTC. This translates into CASSSGGLWASVSYEQYF.